The 9 T cell receptor beta chains given below trace back to one sample, sequenced in a study of blood T cells in healthy people across ages. For the second PCR, which ran for roughly 6 to 12 cycles, a sample-barcoded 5' primer and a J-beta primer mix were used. TCRdb processed the 5' RACE reads anew with MiXCR; each CDR3 protein has one entry. The sample yields roughly 800,000 distinct CDR3 sequences, roughly 25% seen once. These records were also assigned to another study, of T cells of mothers and their children.

Sequenced: blood. The source is a boy aged 5-17 years in good health.

As for this clonotype: A junction end diverges from the germline sequence, so it may reflect a read error. The V and J genes are TRBV29-1 and TRBJ2-5; possibly TRBD2 for D (5 bases). Germline CDR1 SQVTM, CDR2 ANQGSEA. The CDR3 consists of 13 residues. CDR3 DNA: TGCAGCGTTGAAGATGGGAGCTCCTACGAGCAGCACTTC. Amino acid sequence: CSVEDGSSYEQHF. The full variable domain, in which reference TRBV29-1 and TRBJ2-5 provide the parts outside the CDR3, is SAVISQKPSRDICQRGTSLTIQCQVDSQVTMMFWYRQQPGQSLTLIATANQGSEATYESGFVIDKFPISRPNLTFSTLTVSNMSPEDSSIYLCSVEDGSSYEQHFGPGTRLLVL.

CDR3 DNA: TGTGCCAGCAGCTCCGGGAGGGGTGATGAGCAGTTCTTC. This sequence encodes CASSSGRGDEQFF. The chain uses TRBV5-6 and TRBJ2-1; 8 bases match TRBD2. This CDR3 has 13 amino acids. Germline V gene lookup returns CDR1 SGHDT and CDR2 YYEEEE. V trimming: 3 bases; J trimming: 8 bases; junction bases outside the gene matches: 4.

This clonotype was seen a few times. This chain links TRBV9 with TRBJ1-4; D not certain. V shed 0 bases and J shed 4 bases, with 10 bases lying between them. Germline V CDR1 and CDR2: SGDLS, YYNGEE. This CDR3 is built from 15 residues. CDR3 bases: TGTGCCAGCAGCGTAGGGGATCCGGATAATGAAAAACTGTTTTTT. It specifies CASSVGDPDNEKLFF. The full variable domain, rest sourced from reference TRBV9 and TRBJ1-4, is DSGVTQTPKHLITATGQRVTLRCSPRSGDLSVYWYQQSLDQGLQFLIQYYNGEERAKGNILERFSAQQFPDLHSELNLSSLELGDSALYFCASSVGDPDNEKLFFGSGTQLSVL.

The V gene is TRBV13, the J gene TRBJ2-5; 10 bases line up with TRBD2. The V segment lost 6 bases and the J segment 2 bases; nucleotides outside the gene matches: 3. Germline V lookup: CDR1 PRHDT, CDR2 FYEKMQ (reference sequence). The CDR3 loop spans 14 amino acids. The CDR3 bases are TGTGCCAGCAGGCGAGCGGGGGGGCAAGAGACCCAGTACTTC. Amino acids: CASRRAGGQETQYF.

The chain uses TRBV3-1 and TRBJ1-2; tentatively, D is TRBD1 (5 bases). From germline, CDR1 is LGHDT and CDR2 YNNKEL (reference sequence). The ends were cut back, 5 bases at V and 4 bases at J, with 11 bases in the middle. This CDR3 region has 13 residues. The CDR3 bases are TGTGCCAGCAGCGAACAGGCGTTCTATGGCTACACCTTC. Its protein is CASSEQAFYGYTF. The complete variable domain, with remaining parts taken from reference TRBV3-1 and TRBJ1-2, reads DTAVSQTPKYLVTQMGNDKSIKCEQNLGHDTMYWYKQDSKKFLKIMFSYNNKELIINETVPNRFSPKSPDKAHLNLHINSLELGDSAVYFCASSEQAFYGYTFGSGTRLTVV.

This clonotype was counted between two and nine times. In DNA, the CDR3 is TGCAGCGTAATGTTCGAGCAGTACTTC. Translated: CSVMFEQYF. The J gene is TRBJ2-5, the V gene TRBV29-1, with no clear D. Near its end, the DNA agrees better with TRBJ2-7, so the J call may be wrong. Looked up from germline, CDR1 is SQVTM and CDR2 is ANQGSEA. The CDR3 has 9 residues.

This rearrangement joins TRBV7-9 to TRBJ1-1; a weak D match, TRBD1 (5 bases). Germline V CDR1 and CDR2: SEHNR, FQNEAQ (reference sequence). The CDR3 runs to 16 residues. Trimming took off 1 base at V and 0 bases at J, with 12 bases between the two ends. CDR3 amino acids: CASSLGGAPMNTEAFF. The DNA of the CDR3 is TGTGCCAGCAGCTTAGGGGGCGCACCGATGAACACTGAAGCTTTCTTT. Full variable domain (outside the CDR3, taken from reference TRBV7-9 and TRBJ1-1): DTGVSQNPRHKITKRGQNVTFRCDPISEHNRLYWYRQTLGQGPEFLTYFQNEAQLEKSRLLSDRFSAERPKGSFSTLEIQRTEQGDSAMYLCASSLGGAPMNTEAFFGQGTRLTVV.

The chain joins TRBV19 to TRBJ1-3; 10 positions agree with TRBD1. Germline CDR1 is LNHDA and CDR2 is SQIVND (reference sequence). Trimming cost V 8 bases and J 4 bases; bases outside gene matches: 8. This CDR3 comprises 15 residues. This chain's CDR3 is CASSPGTGDGNTIYF. CDR3 bases: TGTGCCAGTTCTCCGGGGACAGGGGACGGAAACACCATATATTTT.

The CDR3 DNA sequence: TGTGCCAGCAGCCCCATTATGGGTCGACCCTACGAGCAGTACTTC. It yields the protein CASSPIMGRPYEQYF. This rearrangement joins TRBV6-4 to TRBJ2-7; D remains ambiguous. This CDR3 region has 15 residues. The V gene's germline CDR1 is MRHNA and CDR2 SNTAGT. Trimming removed 6 bases at V and 2 bases at J, with 17 bases between.